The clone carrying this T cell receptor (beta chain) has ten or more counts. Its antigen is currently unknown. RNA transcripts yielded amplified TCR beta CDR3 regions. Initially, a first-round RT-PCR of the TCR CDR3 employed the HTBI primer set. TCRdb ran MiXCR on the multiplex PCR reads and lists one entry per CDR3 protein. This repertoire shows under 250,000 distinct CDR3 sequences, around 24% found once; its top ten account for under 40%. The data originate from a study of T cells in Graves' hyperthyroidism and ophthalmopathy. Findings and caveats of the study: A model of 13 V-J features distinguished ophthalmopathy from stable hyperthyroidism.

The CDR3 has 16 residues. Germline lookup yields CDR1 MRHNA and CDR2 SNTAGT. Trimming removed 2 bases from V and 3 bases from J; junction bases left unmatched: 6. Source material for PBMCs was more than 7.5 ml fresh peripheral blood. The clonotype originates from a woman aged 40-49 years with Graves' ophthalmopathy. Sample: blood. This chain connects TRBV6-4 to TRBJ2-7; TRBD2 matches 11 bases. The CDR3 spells CASSDLGLAEVYEQYF. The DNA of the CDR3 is TGTGCCAGCAGTGACCTGGGACTAGCGGAGGTCTACGAGCAGTACTTC.